A single sample gave rise to the 7 T cell receptor beta chains below, sequenced in a study of Ad26.COV2.S vaccination and SARS-CoV-2 variants (dated by TCRdb to the early 2020s). Interpreted using the paper, the treatment or condition label stands for: 19 received Ad26.COV2.S at low or high dose, single or two shots; roughly five received placebo; per-sample allocation not given. Repertoires of vaccine and placebo recipients were sequenced from samples collected on day 63 after the first injection. Preparation of the library involved the immunoSEQ multiplex PCR assay. Sourced from immuneACCESS, this table was stored by TCRdb with only in-frame sequences that have V and J called. A share of the clones is absent; for the studies checked, an unresolved V gene accounts for under half, and the remainder has no known explanation. This sample holds 300,000 to 400,000 clones; around 89% were observed only once. The top ten clonotypes cover roughly 6% of the sample.

The material was peripheral blood, obtained in a trial of Ad26.COV2.S vaccine versus placebo. These receptors were taken from a person aged 18-60 years who received the Ad26.COV2.S COVID-19 vaccine or a placebo.

Turning to this clone: The sample contains more than one DNA sequence encoding this CDR3. This chain joins TRBV30 and TRBJ2-7; the D is unclear. This CDR3 spans 11 amino acids. CDR1 is GTSNPN, CDR2 SVGIG, per germline (reference sequence). V dropped 3 bases and J dropped 1 base, with 4 bases sitting between them. The CDR3 sequence is CAWRQSYEQYF. CDR3 DNA: TGTGCCTGGAGACAGTCCTACGAGCAGTACTTC.

The chain is built from TRBV5-6 and TRBJ2-7; unclear D gene. The germline CDR1 and CDR2 sequences are SGHDT and YYEEEE. The CDR3 sequence is 15 residues long. The V gene lost 0 bases and the J gene lost 3 bases, with 13 bases spanning the gap. The CDR3 DNA is TGTGCCAGCAGCTTGGCCGTCAGAATAAACTACGAGCAGTACTTC. It specifies CASSLAVRINYEQYF. The full variable domain, with the rest looked up from reference TRBV5-6 and TRBJ2-7, is DAGVTQSPTHLIKTRGQQVTLRCSPKSGHDTVSWYQQALGQGPQFIFQYYEEEERQRGNFPDRFSGHQFPNYSSELNVNALLLGDSALYLCASSLAVRINYEQYFGPGTRLTVT.

The chain recombines TRBV11-3 with TRBJ2-6; 7 nucleotides align to TRBD1. The germline V gene encodes CDR1 SGHNT and CDR2 YENEEA. V lost 4 bases and J lost 0; bases outside the gene matches: 6. The CDR3 length is 17 residues. The CDR3 sequence: CASSSGTARSGANVLTF. The CDR3 DNA sequence: TGTGCCAGCAGCTCCGGGACAGCGCGCTCTGGGGCCAACGTCCTGACTTTC.

The genes are TRBV7-3 and TRBJ2-7, with 11 bases matching TRBD2. J lost 3 bases, V lost 4 bases, and 5 bases had no gene match. The CDR3 is 15 amino acids. The germline CDR1 and CDR2 sequences are SGHTA and FQGTGA. CDR3 DNA sequence: TGTGCCAGCAGCTCCAGACTAGCGGGGATCTACGAGCAGTACTTC. Translated, it gives CASSSRLAGIYEQYF.

The chain combines TRBV7-9 with TRBJ1-4, with 7 bases matching TRBD1. CDR3 length equals 13 residues. Germline trimming cut 10 bases from V and 5 bases from J; bases unmatched to any gene: 7. Germline loops: CDR1 SEHNR, CDR2 FQNEAQ (reference sequence). CDR3 region: CATGRGTNEKLFF. The DNA of the CDR3 is TGTGCCACCGGCAGGGGGACGAATGAAAAACTGTTTTTT.

The chain links TRBV18 to TRBJ2-3; TRBD1 might be the D (5 bases). The CDR3 contains 15 residues. The V and J ends lost 2 bases and 5 bases respectively, with 14 bases between them. Germline-derived CDR1 and CDR2 are KGHSH and LQKENI. In DNA form, the CDR3 reads TGTGCCAGCTCACCATCCCCATCTCAGGGAGATACGCAGTATTTT. It is translated as CASSPSPSQGDTQYF.

The V and J genes are TRBV11-2 and TRBJ1-6, with TRBD1 identical over 8 bases. Germline-derived CDR1 and CDR2 are SGHAT and FQNNGV. This CDR3 comprises 15 residues. V lost 5 bases and J lost 9; bases outside the gene matches: 9. The CDR3 coding sequence is TGTGCCAGCAGCAGGACAGGGCAAATCTCTTCACCCCTCCACTTT. The encoded protein is CASSRTGQISSPLHF.